The source of this T cell receptor (beta chain) is a study of CD8+CD57+ T cells in acquired aplastic anemia. Study-wide context: Sorting CD4+ and CD8+ cells gave DNA averaging roughly 3.2 ug. Study outcomes and limitations: Patients and controls were not found to differ significantly in CD8+ Simpson's diversity. The number of CD8+ CDR3 sequences shared by patients and controls was roughly 31.

The TCR beta profiling, which covered VDJ combination and CDR3 sequence, was carried out using genomic DNA as the template. One entry per CDR3 protein, called by TCRdb with MiXCR from the reads. Among about 400,000 distinct CDR3 sequences listed, around 68% were seen once. This clonotype was counted ten times or more. Its antigen is currently unknown. From germline, CDR1 is LNHNV and CDR2 YYDKDF (reference sequence). Trimming removed 0 bases at V and 5 bases at J, with 4 bases between. This CDR3 region has 12 residues. The sequencing sample was made of sorted CD4+, CD8+, or CD8+CD57+ T cells (not recorded which) from PBMCs. This clonotype was obtained from a human donor in good health, serving as a control. The chain couples TRBV15 to TRBJ1-2; unclear D gene. Written as DNA, the CDR3 is TGTGCCACCAGCAGAGATAGATATGGCTACACCTTC. This encodes CATSRDRYGYTF.